One and the same sample provided the 23 T cell receptor beta chains below, sequenced in a study of T cells in Graves' hyperthyroidism and ophthalmopathy (dated by TCRdb to between 2018 and 2021). Library preparation used multiplex PCR. TCRdb records Illumina HiSeq 2000 as the sequencer. TCR beta CDR3 regions were amplified from RNA transcripts. The TCR CDR3 was subjected to a first round of RT-PCR using the HTBI primer set and the Qiagen OneStep RT-PCR kit. Using fastp trimming at Q25 and MiXCR clonotype assembly, TCRdb reanalyzed the public sequencing data and kept in-frame beta chains. When rows share a CDR3 protein, they turn into one entry using the most common DNA and genes. The sample records 750,000 to 900,000 distinct CDR3 sequences, more than 30% of which are singletons. Together, the top ten hold around 10% of the sample. The sequencing sample was made of blood. The receptors originated from a man between 18 and 29 years old with Graves' hyperthyroidism.

The gene calls are TRBV12-3 or TRBV12-4 and TRBJ1-4; maybe TRBD1 (5 bases). CDR3 length: 13 residues. V was shortened by 5 bases and J by 5 bases, with 9 bases between the two germline ends. CDR3: CASSLRQNEKLFF. The CDR3 DNA sequence: TGTGCCAGCAGTCTCCGACAGAATGAAAAACTGTTTTTT.

This clonotype was detected many times. This chain connects TRBV29-1 to TRBJ1-2; tentatively, D is TRBD1 (5 bases). V was pared by 6 bases and J by 5 bases, with 13 bases between. The CDR3 has 12 residues. Per germline, CDR1 SQVTM and CDR2 ANQGSEA. CDR3 region: CSVLREGYGYTF. CDR3 coding DNA: TGCAGCGTCCTCAGGGAAGGATATGGCTACACCTTC. The full variable domain, rest sourced from reference TRBV29-1 and TRBJ1-2, is SAVISQKPSRDICQRGTSLTIQCQVDSQVTMMFWYRQQPGQSLTLIATANQGSEATYESGFVIDKFPISRPNLTFSTLTVSNMSPEDSSIYLCSVLREGYGYTFGSGTRLTVV.

This clonotype was seen a few times. The chain links TRBV9 to TRBJ1-2, with D tentatively TRBD1 (6 bases). This CDR3 is built from 16 residues. The V end was cut by 4 bases, the J end by 4 bases, with 20 bases between. CDR1 SGDLS and CDR2 YYNGEE come from the germline V gene. As DNA, the CDR3 is TGTGCCAGCAGCCCAAGCCCAGGGGAAACGGCCTATGGCTACACCTTC. Its translation is CASSPSPGETAYGYTF.

This clonotype turned up a few times. The rearrangement joins TRBV6-5 to TRBJ2-7; the D gene is possibly TRBD2 (5 bases). Between the trimmed V and J ends, which lost 6 bases and 0 bases, there was a span of 9 bases. The CDR3 loop spans 13 amino acids. The germline gives CDR1 MNHEY, CDR2 SVGAGI. The CDR3 loop is CASSRGFSYEQYF. CDR3 sequence (DNA): TGTGCCAGCAGCCGGGGATTCTCCTACGAGCAGTACTTC.

The rearrangement links TRBV29-1 to TRBJ2-7, with D tentatively TRBD1 (6 bases). The V end lost 7 bases, the J end lost 1 base, and 14 bases lay between the germline ends. The CDR3 length is 13 residues. From germline, CDR1 is SQVTM and CDR2 ANQGSEA. The CDR3 here is CSGWTVLSYEQYF. The CDR3 DNA reads as TGCAGCGGATGGACAGTCCTATCCTACGAGCAGTACTTC.

Many counts were recorded for this clonotype. The chain has TRBV29-1 and TRBJ2-7; possibly TRBD1 for D (6 bases). Trimming removed 6 bases from V and 5 bases from J, with 17 bases in between. Germline CDR1 is SQVTM and CDR2 is ANQGSEA. This CDR3 has 13 residues. The CDR3 DNA sequence: TGCAGCGTACTCTACAGGGCTGAGGACGAGCAGTACTTC. It is translated as CSVLYRAEDEQYF.

There are a few counts of this clonotype. This rearrangement joins TRBV6-6 to TRBJ2-7; 7 bases align to TRBD1. The CDR3 runs to 14 residues. V trimming: 7 bases; J trimming: 1 base; junction bases outside the gene matches: 7. Germline V CDR1 and CDR2: MNHNY, SVGAGI (reference sequence). The CDR3 nucleotides are TGTGCCAGCACCGCCCGGGACAGATCCTACGAGCAGTACTTC. Translating it yields CASTARDRSYEQYF.

As DNA, the CDR3 is TGCAGTGCTAGAGATGGGAAGAGTTATAGCAATCAGCCCCAGCATTTT. It is translated as CSARDGKSYSNQPQHF. This chain links TRBV20-1 with TRBJ1-5, with unresolved D. The CDR3 covers 16 residues. CDR1 and CDR2 from the germline V gene are DFQATT and SNEGSKA (reference sequence). V was clipped by 0 bases and J by 0 bases, with 12 bases between them.

This chain uses TRBV2 with TRBJ1-2; 7 bases are a match to TRBD1. CDR3 size: 14 residues. Unmatched junction bases numbered 9, after V lost 5 bases and J lost 6 bases. Germline CDR1 SNHLY, CDR2 FYNNEI. DNA of the CDR3: TGTGCCAGCAGTTCGGACAGGACGTCTGATGGCTACACCTTC. It translates to CASSSDRTSDGYTF.

This clonotype was seen at least ten times. This sequence joins TRBV7-2 and TRBJ2-2; 8 bases are shared with TRBD2. CDR3 size: 16 residues. Germline CDR1 is SGHTA and CDR2 is FQGNSA. V lost 5 bases, J lost 3 bases, and 8 bases stayed unmatched. CDR3 region: CASSPPRLAYTGELFF. The DNA of the CDR3 is TGTGCCAGCAGCCCTCCCCGACTAGCGTACACCGGGGAGCTGTTTTTT.

This clonotype was counted many times. The gene calls are TRBV19 and TRBJ1-1; 10 bases match TRBD1. Germline CDR1 reads LNHDA; CDR2 reads SQIVND (reference sequence). This CDR3 is built from 15 residues. Unmatched junction bases numbered 9, after V lost 7 bases and J lost 4 bases. The CDR3 loop is CASTTGQGFVTEAFF. The CDR3 bases are TGTGCCAGTACCACGGGACAGGGGTTTGTCACTGAAGCTTTCTTT.

The chain combines TRBV9 with TRBJ2-7; 8 bases fit TRBD1. Germline loops: CDR1 SGDLS, CDR2 YYNGEE. The CDR3 length is 12 residues. CDR3 residues: CASTGGDYEQYF. The DNA of the CDR3 is TGTGCTTCTACAGGGGGAGACTACGAGCAGTACTTC.

The chain employs TRBV10-3 and TRBJ1-2; 9 nucleotides line up with TRBD1. V shed 6 bases, J shed 8 bases, and the junction held 10 bases outside the gene matches. The germline V gene encodes CDR1 ENHRY and CDR2 SYGVKD. The CDR3 is made up of 14 amino acids. This CDR3 is CAIRALGQGGGYTF. The CDR3 region has the DNA TGTGCCATCAGGGCCCTGGGACAGGGTGGCGGCTACACCTTC.

The sample holds one count of this clonotype. This CDR3 reads CASPSGRISTEAFF. CDR3 nucleotide sequence: TGTGCCAGCCCCTCGGGACGGATCTCCACTGAAGCTTTCTTT. V gene TRBV6-1 combines with J gene TRBJ1-1; D is perhaps TRBD1 (5 bases). The germline gives CDR1 MNHNS, CDR2 SASEGT. The CDR3 loop spans 14 amino acids. The ends were cut back, 8 bases at V and 4 bases at J, with 17 bases in the middle.

There are a few counts of this clonotype. The J gene is TRBJ1-1, the V gene TRBV5-8; D remains unclear. Germline V CDR1 and CDR2: SGHTS, YDEGEE. There are 14 residues in the CDR3. Trimming left V 1 base short and J 4 bases short, with 11 bases between. CDR3 amino acids: CASSLTMRSTEAFF. CDR3 DNA: TGTGCCAGCAGCTTGACGATGAGGAGCACTGAAGCTTTCTTT.

The table lists this clonotype with a few counts. The V gene is TRBV10-3, the J gene TRBJ2-2, with D unclear. The germline V gene has CDR1 ENHRY and CDR2 SYGVKD. With 7 bases removed from V and 6 bases from J, the gap between germline ends came to 15 bases. This CDR3 spans 14 amino acids. Here the CDR3 reads CAITGDGESGELFF. In nucleotides, the CDR3 is TGTGCCATCACCGGAGATGGGGAATCCGGGGAGCTGTTTTTT.

This sequence joins TRBV2 and TRBJ2-7; 13 nucleotides line up with TRBD2. Germline V lookup: CDR1 SNHLY, CDR2 FYNNEI. The CDR3 consists of 15 residues. V gave up 5 bases and J gave up 6 bases; unmatched junction bases: 7. In DNA, the CDR3 is TGTGCCAGCAGTCAGACCGGGACTAGCGGGGCCGAGCAGTACTTC. It is translated as CASSQTGTSGAEQYF.

This clonotype occurred a few times. The V and J genes are TRBV10-3 and TRBJ2-2; 12 bases are a match to TRBD2. The CDR3 consists of 16 residues. Germline lookup yields CDR1 ENHRY and CDR2 SYGVKD. J was trimmed by 4 bases and V by 8 bases; bases with no gene match: 8. The CDR3 coding sequence is TGTGCCATCCCCAAGACTAGCGGGAGTGGCACCGGGGAGCTGTTTTTT. Its protein is CAIPKTSGSGTGELFF.

This clonotype occurred once. V usage is TRBV15 and J usage is TRBJ2-2; 9 bases line up with TRBD2. CDR3 length equals 16 residues. V shed 3 bases and J 1 base; nucleotides not matched to a gene: 3. Germline CDR1 reads LNHNV; CDR2 reads YYDKDF (reference sequence). CDR3 sequence reads: CATSSLTSGNTGELFF. The DNA of the CDR3 is TGTGCCACCAGCAGCTTGACTAGCGGGAACACCGGGGAGCTGTTTTTT. Full variable domain (remainder filled in from reference TRBV15 and TRBJ2-2): DAMVIQNPRYQVTQFGKPVTLSCSQTLNHNVMYWYQQKSSQAPKLLFHYYDKDFNNEADTPDNFQSRRPNTSFCFLDIRSPGLGDTAMYLCATSSLTSGNTGELFFGEGSRLTVL.

The table lists this clonotype with many counts. This chain uses TRBV2 with TRBJ1-5; D remains ambiguous. Trimming took off 0 bases at V and 7 bases at J, with 4 bases between the two ends. CDR1 and CDR2 from the germline V gene are SNHLY and FYNNEI. The CDR3 consists of 12 residues. CDR3 DNA sequence: TGTGCCAGCAGTGAAGCGGTGCAGCCCCAGCATTTT. This translates into CASSEAVQPQHF. Filled out from reference TRBV2 and TRBJ1-5, the complete variable domain reads EPEVTQTPSHQVTQMGQEVILRCVPISNHLYFYWYRQILGQKVEFLVSFYNNEISEKSEIFDDQFSVERPDGSNFTLKIRSTKLEDSAMYFCASSEAVQPQHFGDGTRLSIL.

In its sample, this clonotype was seen a few times. The chain joins TRBV7-2 to TRBJ2-7; D is ambiguous. The CDR3 extends over 13 amino acids. V lost 5 bases, J lost 2 bases, and 10 bases lay in between. In germline, CDR1 is SGHTA, CDR2 FQGNSA. The CDR3: CASSMGPTYEQYF. The CDR3 DNA reads as TGTGCCAGCAGCATGGGCCCTACCTACGAGCAGTACTTC.

This clonotype showed up just a few times. Written as DNA, the CDR3 is TGTGCCAGCAGTTTGGCTGAGGGGTGGACTGAAGCTTTCTTT. Protein sequence: CASSLAEGWTEAFF. The V gene is TRBV12-3 or TRBV12-4, the J gene TRBJ1-1; TRBD1 might be the D (5 bases). V gave up 3 bases and J gave up 5 bases, with 13 bases separating them. The CDR3 sequence is 14 residues long.

This chain links TRBV24-1 with TRBJ2-2; D remains unclear. This CDR3 is built from 15 residues. Trimming took 7 bases from V and 6 from J, leaving 17 bases between them. In germline, CDR1 is KGHDR, CDR2 SFDVKD. In DNA form, the CDR3 reads TGTGCCACCAGCCACGGCCAAGGGCTTGCCGGGGAGCTGTTTTTT. Translated: CATSHGQGLAGELFF.